Below are 15 T cell receptor beta chains sequenced from a single sample in a study of chemoradiotherapy in HPV16-positive cancers. Repertoires were generated with immunoSEQ multiplex PCR, while TCRdb's copy carries only in-frame clones and drops some. In the table there are over 9,000 clones, 80% to 85% of which are singletons. The sequencing used blood, collected from a patient who underwent chemoradiotherapy. The receptors derive from a human donor with HPV-associated anogenital cancer.

The rearrangement links TRBV7-2 to TRBJ1-1; possibly TRBD1 for D (5 bases). This CDR3 region has 13 residues. Deletions cut 7 bases from V and 7 bases from J, with 16 bases between. From germline, CDR1 is SGHTA and CDR2 FQGNSA. The CDR3 loop reads CASIKTVPSEAFF. In nucleotides, the CDR3 is TGTGCCAGCATCAAGACAGTCCCGAGTGAAGCTTTCTTT.

The chain uses TRBV27 and TRBJ1-5, with D uncertain. The germline V gene has CDR1 MNHEY and CDR2 SMNVEV (reference sequence). The V gene lost 3 bases and the J gene lost 2 bases, with 11 bases spanning the gap. This CDR3 has 15 residues. This chain's CDR3 is CASSFSGSGNQPQHF. Here the CDR3 DNA reads TGTGCCAGCAGTTTCTCGGGGAGTGGCAATCAGCCCCAGCATTTT.

V gene TRBV27 combines with J gene TRBJ1-6, with D possibly being TRBD1 (5 bases). Germline CDR1 reads MNHEY; CDR2 reads SMNVEV (reference sequence). Trimming removed 2 bases at V and 10 bases at J, with 12 bases between. The CDR3 runs 14 residues. CDR3 region: CASSLEGNRSPLHF. CDR3 DNA: TGTGCCAGCAGTTTAGAGGGGAATAGGTCACCCCTCCACTTT.

The genes are TRBV9 and TRBJ1-4; no clear D. Germline V lookup: CDR1 SGDLS, CDR2 YYNGEE. CDR3 size: 15 residues. Trimming left V 4 bases short and J 4 bases short, with 14 bases between. Here the CDR3 reads CASSTAPVGNEKLFF. CDR3 coding DNA: TGTGCCAGCAGCACTGCCCCGGTGGGTAATGAAAAACTGTTTTTT.

This sequence joins TRBV11-3 and TRBJ2-1; the D call may be TRBD1 or TRBD2 (5 bases each). Germline V gene data show CDR1 as SGHNT and CDR2 as YENEEA. Trimming left V 5 bases short and J 11 bases short, with 16 bases between. The CDR3 covers 13 residues. As DNA, the CDR3 is TGTGCCAGCAGCCCGGTGGCTATGGGACAGCAGTTCTTC. Translating gives CASSPVAMGQQFF.

V and J are TRBV5-6 and TRBJ1-1; D gene ambiguous. The germline V and J ends were trimmed by 0 bases and 1 base, with 7 bases remaining between them. This CDR3 contains 14 residues. Germline V lookup: CDR1 SGHDT, CDR2 YYEEEE. The CDR3 sequence: CASSLELRNTEAFF. The CDR3 nucleotides are TGTGCCAGCAGCTTGGAGTTGCGGAACACTGAAGCTTTCTTT.

The chain uses TRBV27 and TRBJ1-1, with D unresolved. Per the germline V gene, CDR1 is MNHEY and CDR2 is SMNVEV (reference sequence). There are 15 residues in the CDR3. The V end lost 3 bases, the J end lost 3 bases, and 14 bases lay between the germline ends. The CDR3 sequence is CASSFRAVLDTEAFF. The CDR3 DNA sequence: TGTGCCAGCAGTTTTCGGGCAGTGCTAGACACTGAAGCTTTCTTT.

The genes are TRBV5-1 and TRBJ2-7; unclear D gene. CDR3 length: 13 residues. Deletions cut 2 bases from V and 2 bases from J, with 8 bases between. The germline gives CDR1 SGHRS, CDR2 YFSETQ. CDR3: CASSFIQTYEQYF. The CDR3 DNA sequence: TGCGCCAGCAGCTTCATACAGACCTACGAGCAGTACTTC.

The J gene is TRBJ1-5, the V gene TRBV27, with D uncertain. This CDR3 is 14 amino acids long. V lost 4 bases and J lost 2, with 9 bases in between. Germline V lookup: CDR1 MNHEY, CDR2 SMNVEV (reference sequence). CDR3 nucleotide sequence: TGTGCCAGCAGTTGGGAAGGCGGCAATCAGCCCCAGCATTTT. It translates to CASSWEGGNQPQHF.

The chain employs TRBV7-9 and TRBJ1-2; D is undetermined. This CDR3 region has 13 residues. The germline V gene has CDR1 SEHNR and CDR2 FQNEAQ (reference sequence). Trimming pared 5 bases from V and 3 bases from J, leaving 10 bases between. CDR3 in amino acids: CASSPAGDYGYTF. The CDR3 DNA follows: TGTGCCAGCAGCCCCGCGGGCGACTATGGCTACACCTTC. The full variable domain, completed using reference TRBV7-9 and TRBJ1-2, is DTGVSQNPRHKITKRGQNVTFRCDPISEHNRLYWYRQTLGQGPEFLTYFQNEAQLEKSRLLSDRFSAERPKGSFSTLEIQRTEQGDSAMYLCASSPAGDYGYTFGSGTRLTVV.

The chain employs TRBV10-3 and TRBJ2-3, with no clear D. Germline lookup yields CDR1 ENHRY and CDR2 SYGVKD. With 0 bases removed from V and 2 bases from J, the gap between germline ends came to 6 bases. There are 14 residues in the CDR3. The CDR3 region is CAISESSATDTQYF. The CDR3 DNA sequence: TGTGCCATCAGTGAGTCTTCCGCCACAGATACGCAGTATTTT.

The V and J genes are TRBV10-3 and TRBJ2-1; the D gene is possibly TRBD1 (6 bases). Germline assignment: CDR1 ENHRY and CDR2 SYGVKD. V was cut by 2 bases and J by 6 bases, with 11 bases left in between. The CDR3 length is 14 residues. The chain's CDR3 is CAISETRGGNEQFF. The CDR3 nucleotides read TGTGCCATCAGTGAGACTAGAGGGGGCAATGAGCAGTTCTTC.

This clone was picked up one time. This sequence joins TRBV10-3 and TRBJ1-5, with a weak D call TRBD1 (6 bases). V shed 7 bases and J shed 3 bases, with 13 bases lying between them. This CDR3 region has 14 residues. Germline values: CDR1 ENHRY, CDR2 SYGVKD. The DNA for the CDR3 is TGTGCCATCAACGACAGGACAGACAATCAGCCCCAGCATTTT. This gives the protein CAINDRTDNQPQHF.

This clone was recorded once. The gene calls are TRBV2 and TRBJ1-1; D remains ambiguous. The ends were cut back, 6 bases at V and 4 bases at J, with 12 bases in the middle. Germline V gene data show CDR1 as SNHLY and CDR2 as FYNNEI. The CDR3 runs to 13 residues. The CDR3, as DNA: TGTGCCAGCAGGTCCGACCCCGCCACTGAAGCTTTCTTT. Translating it yields CASRSDPATEAFF. Combining the CDR3 with reference TRBV2 and TRBJ1-1 gives the whole variable domain EPEVTQTPSHQVTQMGQEVILRCVPISNHLYFYWYRQILGQKVEFLVSFYNNEISEKSEIFDDQFSVERPDGSNFTLKIRSTKLEDSAMYFCASRSDPATEAFFGQGTRLTVV.

The rearrangement joins TRBV2 to TRBJ1-5, with D possibly TRBD1 on 5 matching bases. V lost 5 bases to trimming and J lost 0 bases, with 14 bases between them. This CDR3 has 16 amino acids. The germline V gene has CDR1 SNHLY and CDR2 FYNNEI. CDR3 sequence (DNA): TGTGCCAGCAGTCCCGGGACCTCCTATAGCAATCAGCCCCAGCATTTT. It codes for CASSPGTSYSNQPQHF.